The 3 T cell receptor beta chains below all came from one sample that was sequenced in a study of graft-versus-host responses after intestinal transplantation. Sequencing used immunoSEQ multiplex PCR; TCRdb keeps in-frame clones, though not all of them. The table records around 38,000 clones, around four fifths of them present only once. The sequenced sample was PBMCs, obtained approximately 1,000 days after transplant. The source of these receptors is a human patient who received an intestinal transplant, so some T cells may come from the graft donor.

The count of this clone is one. This chain uses TRBV10-1 with TRBJ2-7, with D tentatively TRBD1 or TRBD2 (6 bases each). CDR3 size: 15 residues. CDR1 and CDR2 from the germline V gene are WNHNN and SYGVQD (reference sequence). Trimming cost V 0 bases and J 4 bases, with 13 bases left between them. In nucleotides, the CDR3 is TGCGCCAGCAGTGAGTCCCGGGGGCGCCTGTACGAGCAGTACTTC. It codes for CASSESRGRLYEQYF.

The rearrangement joins TRBV6-5 to TRBJ1-2, with D tentatively TRBD1 (6 bases). The CDR3 spans 12 residues. Germline CDR1 is MNHEY and CDR2 is SVGAGI. V dropped 6 bases and J dropped 5 bases, with 10 bases sitting between them. Written as DNA, the CDR3 is TGTGCCAGCAGCCCGGACAGTTATGGCTACACCTTC. Translating it yields CASSPDSYGYTF.

The J gene is TRBJ1-5, the V gene TRBV27; D is perhaps TRBD1 (5 bases). The CDR3 is 13 amino acids. V was trimmed by 6 bases and J by 6 bases, leaving 12 bases between them. CDR1 is MNHEY and CDR2 is SMNVEV in the germline V gene (reference sequence). The CDR3 coding sequence is TGTGCCAGCAGCCTAAAAAGGGGTCAGCCCCAGCATTTT. Translation: CASSLKRGQPQHF.